These T cell receptor beta chains were read from a single sample in a study of T cell changes during pregnancy in multiple sclerosis. Data came from immunoSEQ multiplex PCR; TCRdb stores just in-frame clones and leaves some out. Among about 51,000 clones listed, 85% to 95% were seen once. Source: CD4+ T cells from peripheral blood mononuclear cells, taken in the third trimester of pregnancy. The receptors shown here come from a female donor with multiple sclerosis, enrolled in a pregnancy study. The CDR3 runs from the conserved cysteine through the conserved F or W. D genes are given only for firm matches. Size tells how often a clone was seen (once, few, many) or the class of an expanded clone, and some rows leave it out.

J | size | D | V | DNA | CDR3
TRBJ2-2 | NA | NA | TRBV2 | TGTGCCAGCAGGGAGACAGTGAGCACCGGGGAGCTGTTTTTT | CASRETVSTGELFF
TRBJ1-2 | NA | NA | TRBV6-6 | TGTGCCAGCAGCCCCGGACACGAATATGGCTACACCTTC | CASSPGHEYGYTF
TRBJ2-2 | NA | TRBD2 | TRBV18 | TGTGCCAGCTCACCACCATCACTAGCGGGAGGATTGGGCACCGGGGAGCTGTTTTTT | CASSPPSLAGGLGTGELFF
TRBJ1-2 | few | NA | TRBV4-2 | TGTGCCAGCAGCCAAGTCCGCGAATCGAACTATGGCTACACCTTC | CASSQVRESNYGYTF
TRBJ1-3 | NA | TRBD1 | TRBV9 | TGTGCCAGCAGCGCGGGACAGGGACAAGGGAACACCATATATTTT | CASSAGQGQGNTIYF
TRBJ1-4 | NA | NA | TRBV4-1 | TGCGCCAGCAGTCTAACAGGGATTAATGAAAAACTGTTTTTT | CASSLTGINEKLFF
TRBJ2-5 | NA | NA | TRBV7-9 | TGTGCCAGCACCAACCAAGAGACCCAGTACTTC | CASTNQETQYF
TRBJ2-7 | NA | NA | TRBV19 | TGTGCCAGCGGCCCGGGGGTCTACGAGCAGTACTTC | CASGPGVYEQYF
TRBJ1-5 | NA | NA | TRBV6-1 | TGTGCCTGTGAGACTGTTAGCAATCAGCCCCAGCATTTT | CACETVSNQPQHF
TRBJ2-3 | NA | TRBD2 | TRBV19 | TGTGCCAGTGGGGGCGGGACTAGCGGATTAACAGATACGCAGTATTTT | CASGGGTSGLTDTQYF
TRBJ2-2 | NA | NA | TRBV25-1 | TGTGCCAGCACGGTCGGCACCGGGGAGCTGTTTTTT | CASTVGTGELFF
TRBJ2-1 | NA | NA | TRBV5-6 | TGTGCCAGCAGCTTCGCGCTAGCCGTCTCCTACAATGAGCAGTTCTTC | CASSFALAVSYNEQFF
TRBJ1-5 | once | NA | TRBV30 | TGTGCCTGGAGTGCCTCAGGGTCGTCAATTCAGCCCCAGCATTTT | CAWSASGSSIQPQHF
TRBJ1-5 | NA | TRBD1 | TRBV28 | TGTGCCAGCAGTTACCGACAGGGGAGTCAGCCCCAGCATTTT | CASSYRQGSQPQHF
TRBJ2-2 | NA | TRBD2 | TRBV5-6 | TGTGCCAGCAGCTTGAGGCCTAGCGGGATCCAGAACACCGGGGAGCTGTTTTTT | CASSLRPSGIQNTGELFF
TRBJ2-1 | once | TRBD2 | TRBV5-1 | TGCGCCAGCAGCCCCGGGACTAGCGGGGCCCAAAATGAGCAGTTCTTC | CASSPGTSGAQNEQFF